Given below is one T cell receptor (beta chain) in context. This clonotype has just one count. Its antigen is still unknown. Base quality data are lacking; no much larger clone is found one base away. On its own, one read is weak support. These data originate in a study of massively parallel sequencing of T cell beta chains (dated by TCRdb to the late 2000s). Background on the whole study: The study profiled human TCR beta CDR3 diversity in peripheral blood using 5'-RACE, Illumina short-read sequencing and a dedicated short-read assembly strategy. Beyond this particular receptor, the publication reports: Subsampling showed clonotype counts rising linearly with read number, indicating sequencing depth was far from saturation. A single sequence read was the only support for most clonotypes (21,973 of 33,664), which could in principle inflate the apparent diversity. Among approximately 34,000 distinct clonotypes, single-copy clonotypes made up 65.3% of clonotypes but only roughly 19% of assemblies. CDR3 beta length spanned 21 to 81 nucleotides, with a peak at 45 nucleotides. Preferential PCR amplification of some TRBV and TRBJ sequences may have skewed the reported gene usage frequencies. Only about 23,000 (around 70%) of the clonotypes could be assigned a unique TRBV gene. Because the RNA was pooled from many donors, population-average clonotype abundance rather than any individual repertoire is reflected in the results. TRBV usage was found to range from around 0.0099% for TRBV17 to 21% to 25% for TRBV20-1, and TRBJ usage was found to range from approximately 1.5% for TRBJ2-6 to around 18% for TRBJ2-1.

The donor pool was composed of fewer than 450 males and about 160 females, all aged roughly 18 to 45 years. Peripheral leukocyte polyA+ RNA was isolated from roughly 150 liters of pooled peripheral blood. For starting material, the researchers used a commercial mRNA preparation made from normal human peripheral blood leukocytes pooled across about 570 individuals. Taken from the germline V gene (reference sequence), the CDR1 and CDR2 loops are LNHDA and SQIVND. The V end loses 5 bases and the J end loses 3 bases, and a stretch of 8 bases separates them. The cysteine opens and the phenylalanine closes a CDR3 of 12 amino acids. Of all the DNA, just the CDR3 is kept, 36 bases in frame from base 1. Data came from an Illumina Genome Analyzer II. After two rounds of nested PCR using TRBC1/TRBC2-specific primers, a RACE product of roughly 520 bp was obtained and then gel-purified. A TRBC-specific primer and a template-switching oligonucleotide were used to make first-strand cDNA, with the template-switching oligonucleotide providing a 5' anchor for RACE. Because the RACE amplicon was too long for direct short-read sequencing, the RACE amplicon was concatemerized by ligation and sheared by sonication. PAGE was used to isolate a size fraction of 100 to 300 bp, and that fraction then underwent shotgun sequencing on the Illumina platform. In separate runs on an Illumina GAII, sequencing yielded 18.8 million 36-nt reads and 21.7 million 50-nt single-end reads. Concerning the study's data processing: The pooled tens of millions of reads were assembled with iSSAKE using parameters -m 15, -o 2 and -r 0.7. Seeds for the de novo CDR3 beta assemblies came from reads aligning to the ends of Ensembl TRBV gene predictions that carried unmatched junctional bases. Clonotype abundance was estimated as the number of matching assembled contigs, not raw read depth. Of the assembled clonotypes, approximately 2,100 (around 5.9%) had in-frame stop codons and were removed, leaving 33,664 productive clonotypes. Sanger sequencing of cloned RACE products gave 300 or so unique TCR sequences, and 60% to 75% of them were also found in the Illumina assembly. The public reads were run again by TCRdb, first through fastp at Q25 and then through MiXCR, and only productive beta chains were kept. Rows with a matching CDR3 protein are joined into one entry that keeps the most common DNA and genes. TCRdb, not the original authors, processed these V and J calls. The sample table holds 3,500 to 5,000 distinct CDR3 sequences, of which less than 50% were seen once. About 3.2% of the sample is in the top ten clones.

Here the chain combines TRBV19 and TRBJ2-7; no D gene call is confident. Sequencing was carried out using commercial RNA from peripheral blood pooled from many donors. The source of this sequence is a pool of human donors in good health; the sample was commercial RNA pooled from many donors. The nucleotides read TGTGCCAGTAGTTCGGTGGGCTACGAGCAGTACTTC. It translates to CASSSVGYEQYF. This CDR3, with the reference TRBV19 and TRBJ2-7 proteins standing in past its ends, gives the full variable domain DGGITQSPKYLFRKEGQNVTLSCEQNLNHDAMYWYRQDPGQGLRLIYYSQIVNDFQKGDIAEGYSVSREKKESFPLTVTSAQKNPTAFYLCASSSVGYEQYFGPGTRLTVT.